These 16 T cell receptor beta chains share one sample of origin, sequenced in a study of blood T cell repertoires in COVID-19. Clones were read by immunoSEQ multiplex PCR, and TCRdb kept only the in-frame ones, dropping some. The sample contains 30,000 or so clones, 83% of which appear only once. The sequencing input was peripheral blood. The receptors shown here come from a man aged 50-59 years with acute or convalescent COVID-19.

The chain links TRBV6-6 to TRBJ1-1, with no clear D. Trimming removed 5 bases from V and 1 base from J, with 17 bases in between. Looked up from germline, CDR1 is MNHNY and CDR2 is SVGAGI (reference sequence). The CDR3 has 16 amino acids. The CDR3 spells CASSNRRGARNTEAFF. CDR3 DNA: TGTGCCAGCAGTAACCGCCGGGGAGCCAGGAACACTGAAGCTTTCTTT.

CDR3 DNA sequence: TGCAGTGCCAGTCAGGGGTCGAACACTGAAGCTTTCTTT. Translating gives CSASQGSNTEAFF. The rearrangement uses TRBV20-1 and TRBJ1-1; the D gene is possibly TRBD1 (6 bases). This CDR3 has 13 residues. V gave up 6 bases and J gave up 1 base, with 12 bases separating them. Germline CDR1 reads DFQATT; CDR2 reads SNEGSKA (reference sequence).

The chain is built from TRBV5-4 and TRBJ1-1, with 7 nucleotides matching TRBD1. V trimming: 0 bases; J trimming: 7 bases; junction bases outside the gene matches: 3. This CDR3 comprises 13 residues. CDR1 and CDR2 (germline): SGHNT, YYREEE (reference sequence). The chain's CDR3 is CASSLVQGVEAFF. DNA for the CDR3: TGTGCCAGCAGCTTGGTTCAGGGGGTTGAAGCTTTCTTT.

V is TRBV10-3 and J is TRBJ1-2; 7 positions match TRBD1. The CDR3 has 14 residues. Germline-derived CDR1 and CDR2 are ENHRY and SYGVKD. Trimming cost V 2 bases and J 3 bases; bases outside gene matches: 3. DNA for the CDR3: TGTGCCATCAGTGAGAACAGGGGCGACTATGGCTACACCTTC. Amino acids: CAISENRGDYGYTF.

The count of this clone is one. CDR3 in DNA: TGTGCCAGCTCACTTGGGCGGGGAGATACGCAGTATTTT. Protein sequence: CASSLGRGDTQYF. This chain uses TRBV18 with TRBJ2-3, with D tentatively TRBD2 (6 bases). The CDR3 totals 13 residues. Trimming shortened V by 4 bases and J by 5 bases, and 10 bases separated the two germline ends. Germline V gene sequence: CDR1 KGHSH, CDR2 LQKENI.

DNA of the CDR3: TGTGCCAGCAGCGCCCTAGCGGGAGTCGAGGAGACCCAGTACTTC. Protein product: CASSALAGVEETQYF. The chain links TRBV28 to TRBJ2-5, with 10 bases identical to TRBD2. The CDR3 totals 15 residues. The germline V gene encodes CDR1 MDHEN and CDR2 SYDVKM. Germline trimming cut 6 bases from V and 5 bases from J; bases unmatched to any gene: 9.

The chain links TRBV10-1 to TRBJ2-3, with 9 bases that match TRBD2. Germline V gene sequence: CDR1 WNHNN, CDR2 SYGVQD (reference sequence). This CDR3 region has 13 residues. Trimming removed 10 bases from V and 2 bases from J; junction bases left unmatched: 4. The CDR3 sequence: CATQREDTDTQYF. The CDR3 DNA sequence: TGCGCCACTCAGCGGGAGGACACAGATACGCAGTATTTT.

The sample holds one count of this clone. The chain recombines TRBV9 with TRBJ2-3; 10 bases line up with TRBD2. The CDR3 covers 15 residues. The trim removed 6 bases at V and 6 bases at J, leaving 10 bases unmatched. Germline loops: CDR1 SGDLS, CDR2 YYNGEE. Here the CDR3 reads CASTKSGGAWDTQYF. In DNA, the CDR3 is TGTGCCAGCACAAAGAGCGGGGGGGCCTGGGATACGCAGTATTTT.

V gene TRBV7-9 combines with J gene TRBJ2-7, with 8 nucleotides matching TRBD1. Germline CDR1 reads SEHNR; CDR2 reads FQNEAQ (reference sequence). The CDR3 is 16 residues long. The J segment lost 4 bases and the V segment lost 1 base, leaving 9 bases of the junction unmatched. The CDR3: CASSLGRQGAPYEQYF. The CDR3 nucleotides are TGTGCCAGCAGCTTAGGGCGGCAGGGGGCTCCTTACGAGCAGTACTTC.

The gene calls are TRBV28 and TRBJ2-5, with D possibly matching TRBD1 (6 bases). CDR3 length equals 14 residues. V lost 7 bases and J 7 bases, leaving 19 bases between the germline ends. Per germline, CDR1 MDHEN and CDR2 SYDVKM. As DNA, the CDR3 is TGTGCCAGCAAGGGGCAGGGGCTAATGGGGACCCAGTACTTC. Translated, it gives CASKGQGLMGTQYF. Complete variable domain (other parts from reference TRBV28 and TRBJ2-5): DVKVTQSSRYLVKRTGEKVFLECVQDMDHENMFWYRQDPGLGLRLIYFSYDVKMKEKGDIPEGYSVSREKKERFSLILESASTNQTSMYLCASKGQGLMGTQYFGPGTRLLVL.

This clone was detected only once. The V gene is TRBV6-2 or TRBV6-3, the J gene TRBJ1-2; 7 bases agree with TRBD1. This CDR3 contains 16 residues. Germline loops: CDR1 MNHEY, CDR2 SVGEGT. The V and J ends lost 2 bases and 8 bases, in that order; junction bases with no gene match: 14. CDR3: CASSYLGTATYGGYTF. CDR3 coding DNA: TGTGCCAGCAGTTACCTAGGGACAGCGACCTATGGCGGCTACACCTTC.

This clone was recorded once. V usage is TRBV12-3 or TRBV12-4 and J usage is TRBJ1-4, with a tentative D call TRBD1 (5 bases). There are 12 residues in the CDR3. V was shortened by 5 bases and J by 11 bases, with 12 bases between the two germline ends. The CDR3 loop reads CASSQGTSKLFF. The CDR3 nucleotides are TGTGCCAGCAGTCAAGGGACTTCGAAACTGTTTTTT.

The chain employs TRBV7-9 and TRBJ1-1; D gene ambiguous. The CDR3 length is 14 residues. V was shortened by 5 bases and J by 4 bases, with 14 bases between the two germline ends. CDR1 is SEHNR and CDR2 is FQNEAQ in the germline V gene (reference sequence). The CDR3, as DNA: TGTGCCAGCAGCCGTGGAAGGGAGGGCACTGAAGCTTTCTTT. Amino acid sequence: CASSRGREGTEAFF.

This chain connects TRBV7-2 to TRBJ1-1; D may be TRBD1 (6 bases). V was cut by 3 bases and J by 4 bases, with 15 bases left in between. The CDR3 is 15 amino acids. Germline V gene data show CDR1 as SGHTA and CDR2 as FQGNSA. As DNA, the CDR3 is TGTGCCAGCAGCTTGGGGACATGGGTGAGCACTGAAGCTTTCTTT. Protein: CASSLGTWVSTEAFF.

V and J are TRBV4-1 and TRBJ2-7; 7 nucleotides match TRBD1. CDR1 MGHRA and CDR2 YSYEKL come from the germline V gene. The V gene end was trimmed by 4 bases and the J gene end by 2 bases; junction bases not matched to a gene: 8. The CDR3 spans 15 residues. The CDR3 DNA sequence: TGCGCCAGCAGCCCCCCCGGGACAGTTACCTACGAGCAGTACTTC. Translating gives CASSPPGTVTYEQYF.

This chain links TRBV28 with TRBJ2-4; D might be TRBD2 (5 bases). This CDR3 has 11 amino acids. CDR1 and CDR2 from the germline V gene are MDHEN and SYDVKM. Trimming shortened V by 6 bases and J by 9 bases, and 9 bases separated the two germline ends. CDR3 bases: TGTGCCAGCAGCGAGGGCGCCATTCAGTACTTC. Protein sequence: CASSEGAIQYF.